This T cell receptor beta chain is from a study of blood T cell repertoires in COVID-19. CDR1 is GTSNPN, CDR2 SVGIG, per germline (reference sequence). V lost 2 bases and J 10 bases, leaving 12 bases between the germline ends. There are 13 residues in the CDR3. The method was immunoSEQ multiplex PCR; TCRdb's version includes in-frame clones alone and lacks a portion of them. Here the sample spans 300,000 to 350,000 clones, about 87% being singletons. The sample taken for sequencing was peripheral blood. This clonotype originated in a woman aged 25 to 39 with COVID-19, enrolled during active disease. The rearrangement uses TRBV30 and TRBJ1-6; no firm D call. CDR3 nucleotide sequence: TGTGCCTGGAGTAGGGAGATTACCTCACCCCTCCACTTT. It specifies CAWSREITSPLHF. Filled out from reference TRBV30 and TRBJ1-6, the complete variable domain reads SQTIHQWPATLVQPVGSPLSLECTVEGTSNPNLYWYRQAAGRGLQLLFYSVGIGQISSEVPQNLSASRPQDRQFILSSKKLLLSDSGFYLCAWSREITSPLHFGNGTRLTVT.